Sequencing of this T cell receptor beta chain was carried out in a study of CD8 T cells in ankylosing spondylitis. Regarding the study as a whole: Significant enrichment of disease-linked clones was reported in matched ankylosing spondylitis synovial fluid. Disease-linked clones proved CD8+ and comparatively uncommon in peripheral blood. Among TCR beta sequences, a motif of several highly homologous variants appeared characteristic of ankylosing spondylitis blood.

As concerns this clonotype: Antigen: not known.

Construction of TCR beta libraries was performed using quantitative 5'-RACE with molecular barcodes. TCRdb processed the 5' RACE reads anew with MiXCR; each CDR3 protein has one entry. The data hold around 890,000 distinct CDR3 sequences, with about an eighth observed a single time. Source material: blood, either unsorted or a sorted T cell fraction (not recorded which). This receptor was taken from a male donor with ankylosing spondylitis.

Here the CDR3 reads CASSPGDRGYAGYTF. The CDR3 bases are TGTGCCAGCAGCCCTGGGGACAGGGGTTATGCTGGCTACACCTTC. J is TRBJ1-2 and V is TRBV7-2, with TRBD1 identical over 10 bases. Germline V gene sequence: CDR1 SGHTA, CDR2 FQGNSA. The V gene end was trimmed by 5 bases and the J gene end by 7 bases; junction bases not matched to a gene: 10. The CDR3 has 15 amino acids.